Following are 2 T cell receptor beta chains from one sample sequenced in a study of T cells after yellow fever vaccination. TCRdb independently ran MiXCR on the 5' RACE reads; one entry per CDR3 protein. This sample has 250,000 to 400,000 distinct CDR3 sequences, with about 4.5% found just once. The source material was PBMCs, sampled 15 days after the yellow fever booster vaccination. These TCRs come from a man younger than 35 who received the YFV17D yellow fever vaccine.

This clonotype was counted many times. The chain employs TRBV7-8 and TRBJ2-1; D remains unclear. Germline CDR1 and CDR2: SGHVS and FQNEAQ. Trimming stripped 0 bases from V and 5 bases from J, with 8 bases between. The CDR3 sequence is 14 residues long. The CDR3 loop is CASSLALQNNEQFF. CDR3 DNA: TGTGCCAGCAGCTTAGCGCTCCAGAACAATGAGCAGTTCTTC.

The chain recombines TRBV7-2 with TRBJ2-7; D uncertain. CDR1 SGHTA and CDR2 FQGNSA come from the germline V gene. V lost 1 base to trimming and J lost 4 bases, with 8 bases between them. The length of the CDR3 is 13 residues. This chain's CDR3 is CASSLDLKYEQYF. CDR3 coding DNA: TGTGCCAGCAGCTTAGATCTTAAATACGAGCAGTACTTC.